This TCR beta chain was recovered during a study of shared clonotypes between healthy human individuals. CD45RO negativity and positive selection for CCR7 defined naive CD8 cells, a population that excluded terminally differentiated effector memory CD45RA+ cells. Only in-frame clones appear in the TCRdb table, and some are missing; sequencing was by immunoSEQ multiplex PCR. The repertoire holds about 2 million clones, with roughly 94% as singletons. The length of the CDR3 is 11 residues. Germline V CDR1 and CDR2: SGHDT, YYEEEE. The receptor was derived from a man younger than 35 in good health. The material sequenced was naive CD8+ T cells sorted from blood. The V gene is TRBV5-6, the J gene TRBJ2-1; D ambiguous. The CDR3 region is CESVKQDEQFF. DNA for the CDR3: TGTGAGTCGGTAAAACAAGATGAGCAGTTCTTC.